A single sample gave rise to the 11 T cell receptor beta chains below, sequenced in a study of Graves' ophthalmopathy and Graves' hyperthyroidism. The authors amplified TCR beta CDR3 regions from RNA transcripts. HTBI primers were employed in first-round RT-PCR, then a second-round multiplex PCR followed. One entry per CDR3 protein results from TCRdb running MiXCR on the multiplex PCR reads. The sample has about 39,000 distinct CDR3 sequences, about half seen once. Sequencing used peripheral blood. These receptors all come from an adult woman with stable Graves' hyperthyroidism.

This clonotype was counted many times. Here the CDR3 reads CASSPDRGFYGYTF. The CDR3 DNA follows: TGTGCCAGCAGCCCGGACAGGGGTTTCTATGGCTACACCTTC. The chain couples TRBV3-1 to TRBJ1-2, with 9 bases lining up with TRBD1. CDR3 length: 14 residues. V shed 4 bases and J 4 bases; nucleotides not matched to a gene: 4. CDR1 and CDR2 (germline): LGHDT, YNNKEL (reference sequence).

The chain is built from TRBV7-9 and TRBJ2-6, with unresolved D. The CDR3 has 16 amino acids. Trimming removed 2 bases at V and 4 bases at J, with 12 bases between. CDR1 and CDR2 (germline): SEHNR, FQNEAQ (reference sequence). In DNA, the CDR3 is TGTGCCAGCAGCTTATCGACCTTCTGCGGGGCCAACGTCCTGACTTTC. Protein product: CASSLSTFCGANVLTF.

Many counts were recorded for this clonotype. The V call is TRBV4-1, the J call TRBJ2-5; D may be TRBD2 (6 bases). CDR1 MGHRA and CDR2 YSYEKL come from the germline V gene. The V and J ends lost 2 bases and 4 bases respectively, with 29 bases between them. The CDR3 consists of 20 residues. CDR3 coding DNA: TGCGCCAGCAGCCAACTGGGACTTAAGATGTTGGCTAGATGGGGAGAGACCCAGTACTTC. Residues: CASSQLGLKMLARWGETQYF.

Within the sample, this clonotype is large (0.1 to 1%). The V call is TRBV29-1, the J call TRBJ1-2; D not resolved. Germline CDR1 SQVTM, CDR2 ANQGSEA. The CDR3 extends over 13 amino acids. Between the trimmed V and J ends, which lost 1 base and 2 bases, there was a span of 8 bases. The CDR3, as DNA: TGCAGCGTTGAAGGACCGCGCAACTATGGCTACACCTTC. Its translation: CSVEGPRNYGYTF.

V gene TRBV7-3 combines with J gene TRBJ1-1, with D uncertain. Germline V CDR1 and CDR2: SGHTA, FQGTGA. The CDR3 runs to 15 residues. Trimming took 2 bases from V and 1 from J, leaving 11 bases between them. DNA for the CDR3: TGTGCCAGCAGCTTAGGGAGTGGTCCGAACACTGAAGCTTTCTTT. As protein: CASSLGSGPNTEAFF.

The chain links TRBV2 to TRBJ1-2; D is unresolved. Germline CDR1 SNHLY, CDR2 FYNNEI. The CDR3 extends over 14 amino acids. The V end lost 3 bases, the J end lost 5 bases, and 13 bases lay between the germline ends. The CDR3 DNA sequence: TGTGCCAGCAGTGATACGGTGCCTTGGTATGGCTACACCTTC. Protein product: CASSDTVPWYGYTF.

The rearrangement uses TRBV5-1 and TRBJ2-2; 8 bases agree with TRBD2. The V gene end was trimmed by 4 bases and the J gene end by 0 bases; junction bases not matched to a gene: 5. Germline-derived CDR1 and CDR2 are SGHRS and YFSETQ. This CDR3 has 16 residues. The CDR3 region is CASSGTRGANTGELFF. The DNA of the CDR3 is TGCGCCAGCAGCGGGACTAGGGGGGCGAACACCGGGGAGCTGTTTTTT.

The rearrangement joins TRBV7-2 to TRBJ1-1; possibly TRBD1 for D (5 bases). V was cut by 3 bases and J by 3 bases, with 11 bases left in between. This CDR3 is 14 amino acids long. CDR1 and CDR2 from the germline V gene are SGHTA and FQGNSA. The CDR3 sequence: CASSLGEGDTEAFF. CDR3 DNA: TGTGCCAGCAGCTTGGGGGAAGGGGACACTGAAGCTTTCTTT. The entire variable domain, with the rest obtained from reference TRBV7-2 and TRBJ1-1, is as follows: GAGVSQSPSNKVTEKGKDVELRCDPISGHTALYWYRQSLGQGLEFLIYFQGNSAPDKSGLPSDRFSAERTGGSVSTLTIQRTQQEDSAVYLCASSLGEGDTEAFFGQGTRLTVV.

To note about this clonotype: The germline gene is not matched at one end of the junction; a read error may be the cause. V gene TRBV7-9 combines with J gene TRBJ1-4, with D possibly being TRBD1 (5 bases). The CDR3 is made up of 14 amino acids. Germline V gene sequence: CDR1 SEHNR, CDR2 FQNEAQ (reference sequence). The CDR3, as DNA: TGTGCCAGCAGCGCATCGGGGCCTGGTGAAAAACTGGTTTTT. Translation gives CASSASGPGEKLVF.

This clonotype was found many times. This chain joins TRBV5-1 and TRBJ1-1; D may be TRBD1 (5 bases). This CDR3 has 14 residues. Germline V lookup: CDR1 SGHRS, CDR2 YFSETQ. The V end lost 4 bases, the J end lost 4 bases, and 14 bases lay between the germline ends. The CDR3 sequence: CASSPGRDGTEAFF. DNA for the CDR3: TGCGCCAGCAGCCCCGGGAGGGACGGCACTGAAGCTTTCTTT.

CDR3 DNA sequence: TGTGCCAGCAGGCGACAGTCAACTGTGGGTTCACCCCTCCACTTT. Translating it yields CASRRQSTVGSPLHF. The V and J genes are TRBV7-8 and TRBJ1-6, with D tentatively TRBD1 (5 bases). With 6 bases removed from V and 9 bases from J, the gap between germline ends came to 18 bases. The CDR3 sequence is 15 residues long. In germline, CDR1 is SGHVS, CDR2 FQNEAQ.